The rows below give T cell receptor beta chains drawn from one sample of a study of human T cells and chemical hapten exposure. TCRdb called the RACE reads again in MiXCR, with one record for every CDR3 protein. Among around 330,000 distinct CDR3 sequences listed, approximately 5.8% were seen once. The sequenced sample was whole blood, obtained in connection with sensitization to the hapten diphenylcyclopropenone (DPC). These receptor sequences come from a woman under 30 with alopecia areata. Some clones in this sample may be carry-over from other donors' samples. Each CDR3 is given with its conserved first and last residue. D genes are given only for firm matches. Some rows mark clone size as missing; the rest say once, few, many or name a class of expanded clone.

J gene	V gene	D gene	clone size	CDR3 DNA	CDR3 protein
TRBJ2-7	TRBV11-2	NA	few	TGTGCCAGCAGCAGACCGGGAACCGAGCAGTACTTC	CASSRPGTEQYF
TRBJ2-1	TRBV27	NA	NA	TGTGCCAGCAGTTTAACCACACGTTTTGAGCAGTTCTTC	CASSLTTRFEQFF
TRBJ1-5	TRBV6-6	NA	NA	TGTGCCAGCAATGTCAGGGATAGCAATCAGCCCCAGCATTTT	CASNVRDSNQPQHF
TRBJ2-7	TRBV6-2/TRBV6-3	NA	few	TGTGCCAGCATTAGCGGCGGGTACGAGCAGTACTTC	CASISGGYEQYF
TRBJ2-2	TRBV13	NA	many	TGTGCCAGCAGCCTCTACACCGGGGAGCTGTTTTTT	CASSLYTGELFF
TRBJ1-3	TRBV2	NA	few	TGTGCCAGCATTGGGACCTCAATCCCTGGAAACACCATATATTTT	CASIGTSIPGNTIYF
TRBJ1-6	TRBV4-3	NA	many	TGCGCCAGCAGCCAAGATGACGGAAATAATTCACCCCTCCACTTT	CASSQDDGNNSPLHF
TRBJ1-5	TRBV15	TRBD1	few	TGTGCCACCAGCAGGGAGACAGGGCGGTTGTGGAATCAGCCCCAGCATTTT	CATSRETGRLWNQPQHF
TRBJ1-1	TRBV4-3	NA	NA	TGCGCCAGCAGCCAATATGGAAGGGGGTCCGGCACTGAAGCTTTCTTT	CASSQYGRGSGTEAFF
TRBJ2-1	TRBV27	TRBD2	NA	TGTGCCAGCAGCCGGGGGGGTGGAAATGAGCAGTTCTTC	CASSRGGGNEQFF
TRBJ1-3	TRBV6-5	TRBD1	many	TGTGCCAGCAGCCTGACAGGGAAAGGAAACACCATATATTTT	CASSLTGKGNTIYF
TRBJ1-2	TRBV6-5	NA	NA	TGTGCCAGCAGTTACCGCTCCCTGGCCAGGGGCAACTATGGCTACACCTTC	CASSYRSLARGNYGYTF
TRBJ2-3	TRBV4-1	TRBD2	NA	TGCGCCAGCAGCGGGAGTGTAGCGGGGACAGATACGCAGTATTTT	CASSGSVAGTDTQYF
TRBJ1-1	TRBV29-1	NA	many	TGCAGCGTTGGAGGCACTGAAGCTTTCTTT	CSVGGTEAFF
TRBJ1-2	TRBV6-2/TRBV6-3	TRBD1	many	TGTGCCAGCAGTGATTGGACAGGGGGCTATGGCTACACCTTC	CASSDWTGGYGYTF
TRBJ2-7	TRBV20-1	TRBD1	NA	TGCAGTGCTCCTCAGGACAGGGGCGACGAGCAGTACTTC	CSAPQDRGDEQYF
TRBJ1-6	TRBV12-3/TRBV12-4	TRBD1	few	TGTGCCAGCAGTCAGACAGGGGGGGCTTCACCCCTCCACTTT	CASSQTGGASPLHF
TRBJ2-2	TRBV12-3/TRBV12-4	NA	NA	TGTGCCAGCAGTCCACAGGGTCGGGCCGGGGAGCTGTTTTTT	CASSPQGRAGELFF
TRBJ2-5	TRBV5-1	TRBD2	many	TGCGCCAGCACCCTTGCGGGGGGGCAGGAGACCCAGTACTTC	CASTLAGGQETQYF
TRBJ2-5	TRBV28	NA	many	TGTGCCAGCAGTTTCTCCGGCTCGGGGACCCAGTACTTC	CASSFSGSGTQYF
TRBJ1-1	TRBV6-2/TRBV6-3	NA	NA	TGTGCCAGCAGTTACCCAACAGTCGGGCCTAGAATGAACACTGAAGCTTTCTTT	CASSYPTVGPRMNTEAFF
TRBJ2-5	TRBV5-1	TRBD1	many	TGCGCCAGCAGCACACTGACAGGGTCCCAAGAGACCCAGTACTTC	CASSTLTGSQETQYF